These T cell receptor beta chains were read from a single sample in a study of T cell responses to AZD1222 COVID-19 vaccine. Data came from immunoSEQ multiplex PCR; TCRdb stores just in-frame clones and leaves some out. This sample carries roughly 150,000 clones, about 90% of them seen once, and the ten largest clones take around 6.3%. The material sequenced was peripheral blood, taken 28 days after the second AZD1222 dose. The origin of the receptors is an adult who received the AZD1222 COVID-19 vaccine. CDR3s include the opening cysteine and the closing phenylalanine or tryptophan. Fields, in order: V gene, J gene, clone size, D gene, CDR3 DNA, CDR3 protein. A D gene is named only where the DNA matches it firmly. The size of a clone is reported for some rows only, either as once, few or many, or as a class for expanded clones.

TRBV4-2,TRBJ2-7,.,.,TGTGCCAGCAGCCGAGTCGGACAGACCTTATACGAGCAGTACTTC,CASSRVGQTLYEQYF
TRBV7-2,TRBJ1-5,.,.,TGTGCCAGCAGCTTAGCGCTGGGGGGCTACAATCAGCCCCAGCATTTT,CASSLALGGYNQPQHF
TRBV18,TRBJ1-1,.,TRBD1,TGTGCCAGCTCGGAAATGGACCAGGGGGTGAGCATGAACACTGAAGCTTTCTTT,CASSEMDQGVSMNTEAFF
TRBV27,TRBJ2-7,once,.,TGTGCCAGCAGTCCGCAGGGATACGAGCAGTACTTC,CASSPQGYEQYF
TRBV28,TRBJ1-3,.,.,TGTGCCAGCGGCGCCGCCATCTCTGGAAACACCATATATTTT,CASGAAISGNTIYF
TRBV5-1,TRBJ1-4,.,.,TGCGCCAGCAGCTTGGCGGTTGCAACTAATGAAAAACTGTTTTTT,CASSLAVATNEKLFF
TRBV30,TRBJ2-2,.,.,TGTGCCTGGAGTGACACCGGGGAGCTGTTTTTT,CAWSDTGELFF
TRBV9,TRBJ2-7,.,.,TGTGCCAGCAGCGTAGAAGAACAGCGGGCCTCCTACGAGCAGTACTTC,CASSVEEQRASYEQYF
TRBV7-9,TRBJ2-1,once,TRBD2,TGTGCCAGCAGCTTAGAAGCGGGAGGGGGTGAGCAGTTCTTC,CASSLEAGGGEQFF
TRBV7-9,TRBJ1-1,.,.,TGTGCCAGCAGCTTAATGGAGGGAGGCACTGAAGCTTTCTTT,CASSLMEGGTEAFF
TRBV3-1/TRBV3-2,TRBJ1-6,once,.,TGTGCCAGCAGCCAAGGTTCACAGGGAGGCAATTCACCCCTCCACTTT,CASSQGSQGGNSPLHF
TRBV4-3,TRBJ1-5,.,TRBD1,TGCGCCAGCAGCCGGTCTTCGGCCAGGGGGTTGTTCAATCAGCCCCAGCATTTT,CASSRSSARGLFNQPQHF
TRBV3-1/TRBV3-2,TRBJ2-3,.,.,TGTGCCAGCAGCCCTTCTAGCGGCACAGATACGCAGTATTTT,CASSPSSGTDTQYF
TRBV5-4,TRBJ2-7,.,.,TGTGCCAGCAGCCTTTCGGTGGCTGGACAGCGCCTCTACGAGCAGTACTTC,CASSLSVAGQRLYEQYF
TRBV2,TRBJ2-5,few,TRBD1,TGTGCCAGCACCCAGGACAGGGGAGAAGGAGAGACCCAGTACTTC,CASTQDRGEGETQYF
TRBV6-5,TRBJ2-5,.,TRBD1,TGTGCCAGCAGTTACGGGACAGGGAAAGAGACCCAGTACTTC,CASSYGTGKETQYF
TRBV7-2,TRBJ2-1,.,TRBD2,TGTGCCAGCAGCTCCCATAGCGGGGGAGTCTACAATGAGCAGTTCTTC,CASSSHSGGVYNEQFF
TRBV5-1,TRBJ1-5,.,TRBD1,TGCGCCAGCAGCCCAGGGACAGGGCCTAATCAGCCCCAGCATTTT,CASSPGTGPNQPQHF
TRBV7-9,TRBJ2-5,.,.,TGTGCCAGCAGCTTAATGGAAATGTTGAGAGGAGAGACCCAGTACTTC,CASSLMEMLRGETQYF
TRBV2,TRBJ2-3,.,.,TGTGCCAGCAGGTCAGAGACAGATACGCAGTATTTT,CASRSETDTQYF
TRBV18,TRBJ1-2,.,.,TGTGCCAGCTCTCCACAGGAGGGCTACACCTTC,CASSPQEGYTF
TRBV27,TRBJ1-5,.,.,TGTGCCAGCAGTTTACAGGGAAATCAGCCCCAGCATTTT,CASSLQGNQPQHF
TRBV6-5,TRBJ1-5,.,.,TGTGCCAGCAGTAAGAGGGAGGGTCAGCCCCAGCATTTT,CASSKREGQPQHF
TRBV28,TRBJ1-2,once,.,TGTGCCAGCAGTTTATCCCTCTATGGCTACACCTTC,CASSLSLYGYTF
TRBV18,TRBJ1-1,.,.,TGTGCCAGCTCATTCCGGGGTGAAGCTTTCTTT,CASSFRGEAFF
TRBV18,TRBJ2-7,.,.,TGTGCCAGCTCCCCGTCCAGGGTGGAAGTTGGTGCGTACTTC,CASSPSRVEVGAYF
TRBV7-8,TRBJ2-1,.,TRBD2,TGTGCCAGCAGCTTATCGGCGGGAGCCTACAATGAGCAGTTCTTC,CASSLSAGAYNEQFF
TRBV7-3,TRBJ2-1,.,TRBD2,TGTGCCAGCAGCTTAGGACTAGCGGGAGTCGCTGAGCAGTTCTTC,CASSLGLAGVAEQFF
TRBV30,TRBJ1-2,few,.,TGTGCCTGGAAGCCCCGGGACCGACGAAACTATGGCTACACCTTC,CAWKPRDRRNYGYTF
TRBV7-9,TRBJ1-4,.,.,TGTGCCAGCGTAAGGGACGCAACTAATGAAAAACTGTTTTTT,CASVRDATNEKLFF
TRBV10-3,TRBJ1-2,.,.,TGTGCCATCAGTGGGGGACCTGTGGGTGGCTACACCTTC,CAISGGPVGGYTF
TRBV7-6,TRBJ2-2,.,.,TGTGCCAGCAGCCGCCGGGACACCGGGACCGGGGAGCTGTTTTTT,CASSRRDTGTGELFF
TRBV5-1,TRBJ1-6,.,TRBD1,TGCGCCAGCAGCCTTGGGGGCAGGGGGATCTCCTATAATTCACCCCTCCACTTT,CASSLGGRGISYNSPLHF
TRBV28,TRBJ2-7,once,TRBD1,TGTGCCAGTACAGGGGGCGCGTACGAGCAGTACTTC,CASTGGAYEQYF
TRBV7-9,TRBJ1-4,once,TRBD1,TGTGCCAGCAGCTACGGGGTATCGGACAGGGGTGAAAAACTGTTTTTT,CASSYGVSDRGEKLFF
TRBV7-9,TRBJ2-3,.,.,TGTGCCAGCAGCTTCCGAGATACGCAGTATTTT,CASSFRDTQYF
TRBV12-3/TRBV12-4,TRBJ2-7,.,.,TGTGCCAGCAGCGCATTTAGCTCCTACGAGCAGTACTTC,CASSAFSSYEQYF
TRBV6-2/TRBV6-3,TRBJ1-5,.,.,TGTGCCAGCAGTTACTCAGGGGGCAATCAGCCCCAGCATTTT,CASSYSGGNQPQHF
TRBV7-2,TRBJ2-6,.,TRBD1,TGTGCCAGCAGCCAGGGACAGGGTATATCTGGGGCCAACGTCCTGACTTTC,CASSQGQGISGANVLTF
TRBV7-9,TRBJ1-5,.,.,TGTGCCAGCAGCTTAGGGGCCTTAGGGCTCGACCAGCCCCAGCATTTT,CASSLGALGLDQPQHF
TRBV28,TRBJ2-1,.,TRBD2,TGTGCCAGCAGTCTAGCGGGAGGGAGTCCTGAGCAGTTCTTC,CASSLAGGSPEQFF
TRBV24-1,TRBJ1-5,.,TRBD1,TGTGCCACCAGTGATTCCAGGACAGGGCCAATTAATCAGCCCCAGCATTTT,CATSDSRTGPINQPQHF
TRBV5-1,TRBJ2-7,.,TRBD1,TGCGCCAGCAGCTTGGAAGGGACAGGGCCCTACGAGCAGTACTTC,CASSLEGTGPYEQYF
TRBV5-1,TRBJ2-3,.,.,TGCGCCAGCAGCTTGGGCGCCCGGGACCACACAGATACGCAGTATTTT,CASSLGARDHTDTQYF
TRBV5-1,TRBJ1-2,.,.,TGCGCCAGCAGTGTGGACGGAGCTAACTATGGCTACACCTTC,CASSVDGANYGYTF
TRBV29-1,TRBJ1-2,.,.,TGCAGCGTTGCCCTGTCCGGTGGCTACACCTTC,CSVALSGGYTF
TRBV2,TRBJ2-3,.,.,TGTGCCAGCAGTGCCGGGACCGGGAGCACAGATACGCAGTATTTT,CASSAGTGSTDTQYF
TRBV27,TRBJ2-2,.,.,TGTGCCAGCAGTACATCAGGGTACACCGGGGAGCTGTTTTTT,CASSTSGYTGELFF
TRBV18,TRBJ1-2,.,.,TGTGCCAGCTCACCAGGGACTCACGGCTACACCTTC,CASSPGTHGYTF
TRBV7-2,TRBJ2-3,once,TRBD1,TGTGCCAGCAGCGCCCACAGGGGGATGGGGGCAGATACGCAGTATTTT,CASSAHRGMGADTQYF
TRBV11-2,TRBJ2-7,.,TRBD2,TGTGCCAGCAGCTTAATAATTGGAGCGGGAGCGGGAGAGCAGTACTTC,CASSLIIGAGAGEQYF
TRBV6-5,TRBJ1-5,.,TRBD1,TGTGCCAGCCAAGGGACAGGGGGAAATCAGCCCCAGCATTTT,CASQGTGGNQPQHF
TRBV19,TRBJ1-4,.,TRBD1,TGTGCCAGTAGTATGGGACAGTTGGGGAAACTGTTTTTT,CASSMGQLGKLFF
TRBV5-1,TRBJ2-5,once,.,TGCGCCAGCAGCTTGGCCTCCTTCGACCAGGAGACCCAGTACTTC,CASSLASFDQETQYF
TRBV5-4,TRBJ2-5,.,.,TGTGCCAGCAGAGGGAGGACCCAAGAGACCCAGTACTTC,CASRGRTQETQYF
TRBV19,TRBJ2-5,.,TRBD1,TGTGCCAGTAGTATGGGACAGGGACTGTACCAAGAGACCCAGTACTTC,CASSMGQGLYQETQYF
TRBV10-3,TRBJ1-2,.,.,TGTGCCATCAGCAGGGACGGCCCTAACTATGGCTACACCTTC,CAISRDGPNYGYTF
TRBV9,TRBJ2-5,.,.,TGTGCCAGCAGCGTAGCGGGCTTGGGGGCCCAGTACTTC,CASSVAGLGAQYF
TRBV19,TRBJ1-1,.,.,TGTGCCAGTAGCCCTAACCTAAAGGGGAACACTGAAGCTTTCTTT,CASSPNLKGNTEAFF